Sequencing of this T cell receptor beta chain was carried out in a study of shared clonotypes between healthy human individuals. In the study overall: Three plates were used per donor for CD4 naive, three for CD4 memory, two for CD8 naive and one for CD8 memory. General study points: Sharing across four donors was highest in naive CD4 (roughly 5%) and lowest in memory CD8 (around 0.4%).

Germline trimming cut 6 bases from V and 9 bases from J; bases unmatched to any gene: 3. Looked up from germline, CDR1 is SNHLY and CDR2 is FYNNEI. This CDR3 is built from 14 residues. Points on this clone: What it binds is unknown.

Replicate PCRs from sorted subsets contained around 200 ng DNA, which is around 30,000 T cell genomes. Profiling relied on immunoSEQ multiplex PCR, and the TCRdb table lists in-frame clones only, not all of them. Here the sample spans under 1,100,000 clones, about 80% being singletons. This receptor was taken from a man between 18 and 35 years old in good health. The gene calls are TRBV2 and TRBJ1-6; 12 bases line up with TRBD1. The sequencing input was memory CD4+ T cells sorted from blood. This sample's subset: CD45RA-negative fraction. The CDR3 region has the DNA TGTGCCAGCAGGGGACAGGGGGCTGTTTCACCCCTCCACTTT. This sequence encodes CASRGQGAVSPLHF.